The source of this T cell receptor beta chain is a study of CD8 T cells in ankylosing spondylitis (dated by TCRdb to 2017 to 2019). With regard to the full study: The study profiled T cell receptor beta repertoires in healthy donors and ankylosing spondylitis patients to find disease-linked TCR variants. Peripheral blood was sampled, and synovial fluid was additionally collected from ankylosing spondylitis patients. The whole study cohort included under 140 healthy donors and 20 to 30 ankylosing spondylitis patients. Summary of the overall study and its limitations: In peripheral blood, the disease-linked clones were found at relatively low frequencies and had a CD8+ phenotype. According to the report, matched synovial fluid samples from ankylosing spondylitis patients were significantly enriched for the disease-linked clones. Blood from ankylosing spondylitis patients appeared to be characterized by a TCR beta motif made up of under ten highly homologous amino acid variants. Some of the motif variants had been reported before in the synovial fluid and blood of reactive arthritis patients, a finding that suggests common disease-initiation mechanisms.

In its sample, this clonotype was seen many times. No cognate antigen has been identified for it. It has no much larger one-base neighbor in the sample; base qualities were not kept. CDR1 and CDR2 are read off the germline V gene as MNHNS and SASEGT. The CDR3 starts with the cysteine, ends with the phenylalanine, and has 16 residues. The read is trimmed to its CDR3 DNA, 48 bases read in frame from base 1. V loses 10 bases at its end and J loses 6 bases; junction bases beyond the gene matches: 15. TCRdb shows the sequencer as Illumina HiSeq 2500. Quantitative 5'-RACE with molecular barcodes was used to prepare TCR beta libraries. Processing in the source paper ran as follows. Disease-linked TCR variants were identified with a new computational method built on a probabilistic model of VDJ rearrangement. TCRdb itself trimmed the public reads at Q25 with fastp, ran MiXCR and retained productive beta chains. Each entry merges the rows of one CDR3 protein and shows their most common DNA and genes. TCRdb's processing, not the authors', yielded these V and J calls. Counted in this sample were about 90,000 distinct CDR3 sequences; around 8.5% of them appeared once. The top ten hold about 30% of the sample.

The source of this sequence is a male donor with ankylosing spondylitis. Material for sequencing was blood, either unsorted or a sorted T cell fraction (not recorded which). The rearrangement combines TRBV6-1 with TRBJ2-2, with 9 junctional bases fitting TRBD2. The DNA reads TGTGCCACCCGGGGGGGACTAGCTGGGTTGGCCGGGGAGCTGTTTTTT. The translation is CATRGGLAGLAGELFF.